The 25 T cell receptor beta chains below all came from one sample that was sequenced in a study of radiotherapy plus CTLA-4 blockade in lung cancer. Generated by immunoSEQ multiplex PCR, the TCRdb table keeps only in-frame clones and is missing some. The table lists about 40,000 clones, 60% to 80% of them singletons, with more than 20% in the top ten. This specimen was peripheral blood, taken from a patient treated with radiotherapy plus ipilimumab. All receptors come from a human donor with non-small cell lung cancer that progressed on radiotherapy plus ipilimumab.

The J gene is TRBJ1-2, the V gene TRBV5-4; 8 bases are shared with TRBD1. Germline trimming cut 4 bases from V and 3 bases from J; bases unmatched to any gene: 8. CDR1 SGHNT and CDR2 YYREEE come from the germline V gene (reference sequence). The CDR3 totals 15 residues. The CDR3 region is CASSPDRGLDYGYTF. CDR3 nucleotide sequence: TGTGCCAGCAGCCCAGACAGGGGCTTGGACTATGGCTACACCTTC.

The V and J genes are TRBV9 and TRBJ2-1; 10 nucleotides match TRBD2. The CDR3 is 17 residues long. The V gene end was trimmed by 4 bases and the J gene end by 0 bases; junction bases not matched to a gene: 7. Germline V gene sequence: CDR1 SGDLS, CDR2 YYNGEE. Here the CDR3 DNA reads TGTGCCAGCAGCAAGCTTAGCGGGGGGAGCTCCTACAATGAGCAGTTCTTC. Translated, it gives CASSKLSGGSSYNEQFF.

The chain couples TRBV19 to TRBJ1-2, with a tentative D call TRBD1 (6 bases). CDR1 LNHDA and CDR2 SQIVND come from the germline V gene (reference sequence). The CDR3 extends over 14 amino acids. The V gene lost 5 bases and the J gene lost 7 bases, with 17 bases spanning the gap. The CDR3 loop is CASSPLPRGGGYTF. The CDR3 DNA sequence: TGTGCCAGTAGTCCCCTGCCTAGAGGGGGTGGCTACACCTTC.

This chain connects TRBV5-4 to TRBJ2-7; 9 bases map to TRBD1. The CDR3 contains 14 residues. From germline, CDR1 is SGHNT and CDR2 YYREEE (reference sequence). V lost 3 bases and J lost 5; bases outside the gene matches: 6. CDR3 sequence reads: CASSWKDRGNEQYF. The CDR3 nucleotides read TGTGCCAGCAGCTGGAAGGACAGGGGCAACGAGCAGTACTTC.

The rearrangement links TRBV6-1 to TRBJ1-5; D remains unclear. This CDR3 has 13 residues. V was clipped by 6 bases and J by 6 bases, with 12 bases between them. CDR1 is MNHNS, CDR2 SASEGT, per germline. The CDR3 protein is CASRIGPGQPQHF. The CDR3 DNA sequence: TGTGCCAGCAGAATAGGTCCGGGTCAGCCCCAGCATTTT.

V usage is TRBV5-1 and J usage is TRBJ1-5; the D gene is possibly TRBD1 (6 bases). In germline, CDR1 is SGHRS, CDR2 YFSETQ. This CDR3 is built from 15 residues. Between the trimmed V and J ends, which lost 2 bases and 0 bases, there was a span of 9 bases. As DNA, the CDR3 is TGCGCCAGCAGCTTACAAGGGGGTAGCAATCAGCCCCAGCATTTT. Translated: CASSLQGGSNQPQHF.

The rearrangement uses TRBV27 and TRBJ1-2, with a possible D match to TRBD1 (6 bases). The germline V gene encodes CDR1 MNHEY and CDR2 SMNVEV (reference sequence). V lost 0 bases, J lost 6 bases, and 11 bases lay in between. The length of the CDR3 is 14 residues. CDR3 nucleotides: TGTGCCAGCAGTTTATCACCCAGGGGCCATGGCTACACCTTC. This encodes CASSLSPRGHGYTF.

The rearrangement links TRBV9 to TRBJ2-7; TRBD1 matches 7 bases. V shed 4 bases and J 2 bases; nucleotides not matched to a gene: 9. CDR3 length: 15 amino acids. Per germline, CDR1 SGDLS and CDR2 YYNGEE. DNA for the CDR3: TGTGCCAGCAGCCCCCCAGGGGGTCCGGCCTACGAGCAGTACTTC. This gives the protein CASSPPGGPAYEQYF.

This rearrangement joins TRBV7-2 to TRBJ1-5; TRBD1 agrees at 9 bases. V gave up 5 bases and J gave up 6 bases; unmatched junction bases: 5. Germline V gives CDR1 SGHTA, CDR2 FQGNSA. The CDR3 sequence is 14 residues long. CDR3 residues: CASSPDRGTQPQHF. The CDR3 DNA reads TGTGCCAGCAGCCCGGACAGGGGAACTCAGCCCCAGCATTTT.

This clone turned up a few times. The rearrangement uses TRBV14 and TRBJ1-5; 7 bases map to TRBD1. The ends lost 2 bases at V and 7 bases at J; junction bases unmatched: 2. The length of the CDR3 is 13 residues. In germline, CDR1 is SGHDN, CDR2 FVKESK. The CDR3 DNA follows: TGTGCCAGCAGCCAATCAGGGGGACAGCCCCAGCATTTT. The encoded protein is CASSQSGGQPQHF.

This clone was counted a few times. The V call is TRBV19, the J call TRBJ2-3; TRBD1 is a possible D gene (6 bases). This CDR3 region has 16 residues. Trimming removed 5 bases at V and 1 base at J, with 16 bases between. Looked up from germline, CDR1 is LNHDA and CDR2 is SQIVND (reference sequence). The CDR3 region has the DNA TGTGCCAGTAGTCTCACGAACAGGGTCGGCACAGATACGCAGTATTTT. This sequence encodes CASSLTNRVGTDTQYF.

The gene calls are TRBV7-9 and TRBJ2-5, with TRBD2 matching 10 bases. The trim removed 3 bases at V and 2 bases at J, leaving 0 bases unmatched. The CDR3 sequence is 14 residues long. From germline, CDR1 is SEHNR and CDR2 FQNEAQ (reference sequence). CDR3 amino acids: CASSFSGGQETQYF. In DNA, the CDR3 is TGTGCCAGCAGCTTTAGCGGGGGGCAAGAGACCCAGTACTTC.

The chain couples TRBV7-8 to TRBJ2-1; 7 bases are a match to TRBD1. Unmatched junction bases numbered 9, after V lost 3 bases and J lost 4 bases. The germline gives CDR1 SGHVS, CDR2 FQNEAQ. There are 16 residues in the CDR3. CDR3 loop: CASSFDPGTAYNEQFF. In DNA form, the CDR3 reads TGTGCCAGCAGCTTCGACCCCGGGACAGCATACAATGAGCAGTTCTTC.

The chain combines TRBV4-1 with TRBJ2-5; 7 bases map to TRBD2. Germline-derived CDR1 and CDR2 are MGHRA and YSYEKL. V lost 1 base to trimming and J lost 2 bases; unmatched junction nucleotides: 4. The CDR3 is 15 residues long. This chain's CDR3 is CASSQAGTTQETQYF. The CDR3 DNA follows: TGCGCCAGCAGCCAAGCTGGGACTACACAAGAGACCCAGTACTTC.

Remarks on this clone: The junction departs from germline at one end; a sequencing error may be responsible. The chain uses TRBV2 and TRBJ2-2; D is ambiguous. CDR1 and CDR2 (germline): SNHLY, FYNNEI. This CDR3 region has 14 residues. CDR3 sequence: CACSDRRDTGELFF. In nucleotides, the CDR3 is TGTGCCTGCAGTGATCGTCGGGACACCGGGGAGCTGTTTTTT.

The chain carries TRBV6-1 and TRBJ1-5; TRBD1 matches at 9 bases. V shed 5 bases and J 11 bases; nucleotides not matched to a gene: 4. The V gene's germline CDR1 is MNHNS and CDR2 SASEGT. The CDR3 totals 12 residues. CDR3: CASSRTGESQHF. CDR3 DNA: TGTGCCAGCAGTCGGACAGGGGAGTCCCAGCATTTT.

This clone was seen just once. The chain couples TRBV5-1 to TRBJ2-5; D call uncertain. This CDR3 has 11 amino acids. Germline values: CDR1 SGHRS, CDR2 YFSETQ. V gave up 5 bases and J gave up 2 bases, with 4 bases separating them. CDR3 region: CASRAQETQYF. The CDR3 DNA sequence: TGCGCCAGCAGGGCACAAGAGACCCAGTACTTC.

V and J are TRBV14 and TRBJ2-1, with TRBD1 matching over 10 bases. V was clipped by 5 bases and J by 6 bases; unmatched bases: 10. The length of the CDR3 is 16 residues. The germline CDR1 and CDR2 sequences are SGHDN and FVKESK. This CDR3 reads CASSKYGTGAGNEQFF. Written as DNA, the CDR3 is TGTGCCAGCAGCAAATACGGGACAGGGGCGGGCAATGAGCAGTTCTTC.

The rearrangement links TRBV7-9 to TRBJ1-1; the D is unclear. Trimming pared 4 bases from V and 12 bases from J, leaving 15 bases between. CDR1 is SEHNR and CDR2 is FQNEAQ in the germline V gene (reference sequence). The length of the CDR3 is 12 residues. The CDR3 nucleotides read TGTGCCAGCAGCTATGAGGGCCTCGGGACTTTCTTT. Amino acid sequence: CASSYEGLGTFF.

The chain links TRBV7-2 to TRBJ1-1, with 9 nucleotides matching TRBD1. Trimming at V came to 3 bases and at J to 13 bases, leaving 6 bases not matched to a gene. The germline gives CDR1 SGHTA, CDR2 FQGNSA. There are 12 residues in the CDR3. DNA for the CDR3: TGTGCCAGCAGCTTGGGACAGGGAGTGCTTTTCTTT. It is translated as CASSLGQGVLFF. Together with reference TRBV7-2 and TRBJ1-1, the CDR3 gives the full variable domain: GAGVSQSPSNKVTEKGKDVELRCDPISGHTALYWYRQSLGQGLEFLIYFQGNSAPDKSGLPSDRFSAERTGGSVSTLTIQRTQQEDSAVYLCASSLGQGVLFFGQGTRLTVV.

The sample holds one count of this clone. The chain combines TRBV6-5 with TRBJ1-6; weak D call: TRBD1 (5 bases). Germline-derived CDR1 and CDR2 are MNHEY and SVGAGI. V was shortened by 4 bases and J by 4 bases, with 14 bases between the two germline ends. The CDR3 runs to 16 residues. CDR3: CASSSNPGLYNSPLHF. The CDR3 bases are TGTGCCAGCAGTTCGAACCCGGGACTGTATAATTCACCCCTCCACTTT.

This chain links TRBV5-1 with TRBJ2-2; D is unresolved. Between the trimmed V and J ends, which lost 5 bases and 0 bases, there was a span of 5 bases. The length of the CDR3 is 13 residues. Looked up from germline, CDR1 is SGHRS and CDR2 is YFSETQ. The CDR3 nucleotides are TGCGCCAGCAGTTCGGCGAACACCGGGGAGCTGTTTTTT. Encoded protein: CASSSANTGELFF.

The chain's CDR3 is CAISESGGEQYF. DNA of the CDR3: TGTGCCATCAGTGAGTCCGGGGGTGAGCAGTACTTC. The rearrangement joins TRBV10-3 to TRBJ2-7, with a tentative D call TRBD2 (6 bases). Germline loops: CDR1 ENHRY, CDR2 SYGVKD. This CDR3 is built from 12 residues. V dropped 0 bases and J dropped 7 bases, with 7 bases sitting between them.

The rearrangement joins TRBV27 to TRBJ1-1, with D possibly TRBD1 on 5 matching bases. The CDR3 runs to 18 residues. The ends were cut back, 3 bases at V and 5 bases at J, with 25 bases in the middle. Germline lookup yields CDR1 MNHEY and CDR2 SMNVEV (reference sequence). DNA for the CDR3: TGTGCCAGCAGTTTGAAACGATCGCAGCAGGCGGGGGGTACTGAAGCTTTCTTT. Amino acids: CASSLKRSQQAGGTEAFF.

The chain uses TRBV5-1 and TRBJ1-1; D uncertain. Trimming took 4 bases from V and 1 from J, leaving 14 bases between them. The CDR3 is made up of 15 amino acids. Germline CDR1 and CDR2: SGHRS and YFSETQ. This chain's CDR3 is CASSEEYTGNTEAFF. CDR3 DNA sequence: TGCGCCAGCAGCGAGGAGTATACCGGGAACACTGAAGCTTTCTTT.